What follows are 3 T cell receptor beta chains derived from one specimen sequenced in a study of blood T cell repertoires in COVID-19. Sequencing was performed with immunoSEQ multiplex PCR; in TCRdb, only in-frame clones are kept and a portion is missing. The table records more than 200,000 clones, approximately 82% of them present only once. The sample consisted of peripheral blood. These receptors all stem from a woman aged 50 to 60 with acute or convalescent COVID-19.

V is TRBV18 and J is TRBJ2-1; 8 nucleotides line up with TRBD2. CDR3 size: 16 residues. CDR1 is KGHSH, CDR2 LQKENI, per germline. Trimming took 5 bases from V and 3 from J; bases not matched to a gene: 9. CDR3 residues: CASSFIGAGGYNEQFF. The CDR3 bases are TGTGCCAGCTCATTCATCGGGGCGGGGGGCTACAATGAGCAGTTCTTC.

This chain uses TRBV12-5 with TRBJ1-5; D may be TRBD1 (5 bases). The CDR3 has 15 residues. The germline V gene has CDR1 LGHNT and CDR2 FRNRAP. V shed 1 base and J shed 4 bases, with 11 bases lying between them. The CDR3 coding sequence is TGTGCTAGTGGTTTGGACAGGTCCAGTAATCAGCCCCAGCATTTT. Protein: CASGLDRSSNQPQHF.

There are a few counts of this clone. This sequence joins TRBV6-5 and TRBJ2-7; a possible D gene is TRBD1 (6 bases). Germline assignment: CDR1 MNHEY and CDR2 SVGAGI. The CDR3 consists of 14 residues. Trimming cost V 6 bases and J 3 bases, with 15 bases left between them. The CDR3 bases are TGTGCCAGCAGGGAGACAGGCCCCCGCTACGAGCAGTACTTC. Translated: CASRETGPRYEQYF.